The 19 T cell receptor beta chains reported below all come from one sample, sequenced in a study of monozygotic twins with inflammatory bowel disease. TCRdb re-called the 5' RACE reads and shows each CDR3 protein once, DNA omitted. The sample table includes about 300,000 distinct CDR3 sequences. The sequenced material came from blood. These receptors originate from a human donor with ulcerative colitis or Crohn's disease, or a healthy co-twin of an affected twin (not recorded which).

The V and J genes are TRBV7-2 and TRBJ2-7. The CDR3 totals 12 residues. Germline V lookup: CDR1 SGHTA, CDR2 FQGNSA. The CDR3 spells CASSPRSYEQYF. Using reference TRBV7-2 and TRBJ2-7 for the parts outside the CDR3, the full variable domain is GAGVSQSPSNKVTEKGKDVELRCDPISGHTALYWYRQSLGQGLEFLIYFQGNSAPDKSGLPSDRFSAERTGGSVSTLTIQRTQQEDSAVYLCASSPRSYEQYFGPGTRLTVT.

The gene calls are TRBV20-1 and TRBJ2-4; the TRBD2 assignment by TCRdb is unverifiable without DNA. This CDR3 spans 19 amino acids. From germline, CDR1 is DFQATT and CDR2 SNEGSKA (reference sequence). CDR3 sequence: CSARDRELAGALAKNIQYF.

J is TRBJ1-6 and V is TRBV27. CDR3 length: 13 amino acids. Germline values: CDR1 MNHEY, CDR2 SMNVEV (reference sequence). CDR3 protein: CASSLSGLSPLHF.

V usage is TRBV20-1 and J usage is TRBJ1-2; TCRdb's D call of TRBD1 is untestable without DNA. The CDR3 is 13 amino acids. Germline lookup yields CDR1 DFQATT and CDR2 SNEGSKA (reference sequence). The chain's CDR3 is CSARDSLNYGYTF.

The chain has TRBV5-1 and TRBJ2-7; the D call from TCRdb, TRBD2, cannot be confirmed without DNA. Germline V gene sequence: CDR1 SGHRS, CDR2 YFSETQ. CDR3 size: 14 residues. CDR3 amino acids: CASRLAGLKNEQYF.

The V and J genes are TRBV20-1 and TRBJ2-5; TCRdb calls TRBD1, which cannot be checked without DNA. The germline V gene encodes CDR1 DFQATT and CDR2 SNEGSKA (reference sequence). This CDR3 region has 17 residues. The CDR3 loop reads CSAAQRGDSQLRGTQYF.

CDR3 sequence reads: CASSEAMGGTNEKLFF. J is TRBJ1-4 and V is TRBV6-1; TCRdb selects TRBD1, and the lack of DNA leaves this call unchecked. Per the germline V gene, CDR1 is MNHNS and CDR2 is SASEGT. CDR3 size: 16 residues.

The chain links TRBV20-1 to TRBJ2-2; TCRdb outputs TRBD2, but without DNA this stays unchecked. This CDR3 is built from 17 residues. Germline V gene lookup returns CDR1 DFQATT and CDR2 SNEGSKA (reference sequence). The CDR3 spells CSARIRGGPTVTGELFF.

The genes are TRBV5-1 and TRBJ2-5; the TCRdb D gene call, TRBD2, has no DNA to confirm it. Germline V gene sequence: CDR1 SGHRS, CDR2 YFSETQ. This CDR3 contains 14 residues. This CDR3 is CASSTGHSKETQYF.

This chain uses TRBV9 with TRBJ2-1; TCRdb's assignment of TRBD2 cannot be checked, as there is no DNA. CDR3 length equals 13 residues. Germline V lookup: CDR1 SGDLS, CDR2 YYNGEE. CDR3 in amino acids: CASSDGRPIEQFF.

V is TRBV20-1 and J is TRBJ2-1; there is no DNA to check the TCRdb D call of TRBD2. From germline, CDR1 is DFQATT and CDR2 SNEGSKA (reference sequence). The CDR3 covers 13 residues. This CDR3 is CSALGLGHNEQFF.

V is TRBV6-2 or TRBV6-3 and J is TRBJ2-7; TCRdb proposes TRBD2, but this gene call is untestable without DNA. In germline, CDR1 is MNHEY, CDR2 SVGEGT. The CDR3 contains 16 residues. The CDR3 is CASSPLILAETYEQYF.

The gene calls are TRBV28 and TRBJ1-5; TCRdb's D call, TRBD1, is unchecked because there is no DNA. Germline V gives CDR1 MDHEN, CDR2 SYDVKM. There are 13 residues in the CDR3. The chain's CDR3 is CASTGQAISPQHF.

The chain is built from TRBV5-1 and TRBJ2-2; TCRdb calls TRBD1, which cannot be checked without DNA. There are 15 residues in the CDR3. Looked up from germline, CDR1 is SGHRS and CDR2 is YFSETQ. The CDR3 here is CASSLVRGHTGELFF.

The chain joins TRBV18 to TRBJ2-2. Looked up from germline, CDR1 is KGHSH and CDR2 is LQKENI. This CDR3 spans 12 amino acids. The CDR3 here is CASSPITGELFF.

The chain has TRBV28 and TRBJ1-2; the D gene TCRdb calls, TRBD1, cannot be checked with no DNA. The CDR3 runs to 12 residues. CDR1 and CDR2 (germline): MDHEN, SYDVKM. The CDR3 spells CASTPDRRGYTF.

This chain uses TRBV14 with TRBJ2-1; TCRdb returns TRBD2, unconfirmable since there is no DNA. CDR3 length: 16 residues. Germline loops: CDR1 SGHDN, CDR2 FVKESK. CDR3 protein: CASSQVGLAGELEQFF.

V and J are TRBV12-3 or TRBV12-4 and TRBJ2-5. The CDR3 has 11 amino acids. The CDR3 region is CASSFSQTQYF.

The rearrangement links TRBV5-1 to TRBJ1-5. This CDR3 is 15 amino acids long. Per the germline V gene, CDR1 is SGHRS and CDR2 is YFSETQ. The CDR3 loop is CASRRSDDSNQPQHF.